Sequencing of this T cell receptor (beta chain) was carried out in a study of T cell responses to AZD1222 COVID-19 vaccine. Study results and caveats: Seropositive status at baseline applied to only six AZD1222 recipients.

Note on this clone: The antigen remains unidentified.

Sequencing was performed with immunoSEQ multiplex PCR; in TCRdb, only in-frame clones are kept and a portion is missing. Among about 130,000 clones listed, 92% were seen once. The sample was peripheral blood, taken 28 days after the second AZD1222 dose. The origin of this receptor is an adult who received the AZD1222 COVID-19 vaccine.

The chain's CDR3 is CASSRPTSGRETQYF. CDR3 nucleotide sequence: TGTGCCAGCAGTCGACCGACTAGCGGGAGAGAGACCCAGTACTTC. The V and J genes are TRBV6-5 and TRBJ2-5; 12 nucleotides agree with TRBD2. CDR1 MNHEY and CDR2 SVGAGI come from the germline V gene. This CDR3 contains 15 residues. Trimming cost V 5 bases and J 4 bases; bases outside gene matches: 5.